The entry that follows covers one T cell receptor beta chain sequence. The antigen is unknown. The entry originates in a study of T cell responses to AZD1222 COVID-19 vaccine. The study's findings and limits: Variant regions that are unmutated are reportedly the target of nearly half of spike-specific TCRs. Females made up more of the donors, who were largely white British, and clonal diversity may have come out too low. After the peak T cell response, and only then, were repertoires sampled.

The protocol was immunoSEQ multiplex PCR, while the TCRdb copy is restricted to in-frame clones and leaves out a portion. The table includes 150,000 to 200,000 clones, approximately 95% detected once. The CDR3 has 19 amino acids. Germline V lookup: CDR1 SEHNR, CDR2 FQNEAQ (reference sequence). Unmatched junction bases numbered 16, after V lost 4 bases and J lost 2 bases. The specimen comprised peripheral blood, sampled 28 days after the second AZD1222 dose. The J gene is TRBJ2-1, the V gene TRBV7-9; 8 positions agree with TRBD2. This TCR came from an adult who received the AZD1222 COVID-19 vaccine. CDR3 nucleotides: TGTGCCAGCAGCTCCCCTTCCGGGGGGGCATCAGGAACCTACAATGAGCAGTTCTTC. Translating it yields CASSSPSGGASGTYNEQFF.